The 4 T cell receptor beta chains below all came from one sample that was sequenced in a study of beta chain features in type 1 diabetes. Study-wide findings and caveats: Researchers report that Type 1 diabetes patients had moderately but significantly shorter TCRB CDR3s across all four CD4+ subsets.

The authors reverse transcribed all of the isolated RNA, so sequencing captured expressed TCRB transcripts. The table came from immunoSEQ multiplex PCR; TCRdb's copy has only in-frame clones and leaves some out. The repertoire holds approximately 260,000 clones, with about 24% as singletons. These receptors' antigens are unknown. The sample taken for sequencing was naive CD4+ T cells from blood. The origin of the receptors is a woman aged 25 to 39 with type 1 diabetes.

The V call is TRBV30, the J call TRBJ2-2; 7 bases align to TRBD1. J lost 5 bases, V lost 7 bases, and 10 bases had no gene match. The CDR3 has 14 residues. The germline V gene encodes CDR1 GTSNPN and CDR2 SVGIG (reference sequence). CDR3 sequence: CASTGTQGTGELFF. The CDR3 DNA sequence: TGTGCCTCGACAGGGACCCAAGGAACCGGGGAGCTGTTTTTT.

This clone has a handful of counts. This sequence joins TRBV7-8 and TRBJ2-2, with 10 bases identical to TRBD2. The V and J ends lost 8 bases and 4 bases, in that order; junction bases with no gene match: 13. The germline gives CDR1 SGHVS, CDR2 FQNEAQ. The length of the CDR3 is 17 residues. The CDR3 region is CASSVLAGVVRTGELFF. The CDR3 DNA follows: TGTGCCAGCTCGGTTCTAGCGGGAGTGGTTCGCACCGGGGAGCTGTTTTTT.

CDR3 nucleotide sequence: TGTGCCAGCAGCTTGGGACTAGCGGGAGGGCACAAGTACTTC. This encodes CASSLGLAGGHKYF. The J gene is TRBJ2-7, the V gene TRBV7-2, with 16 nucleotides matching TRBD2. The CDR3 runs to 14 residues. Germline CDR1 is SGHTA and CDR2 is FQGNSA. J gave up 11 bases and V 3 bases, and 4 bases lay outside the gene matches.

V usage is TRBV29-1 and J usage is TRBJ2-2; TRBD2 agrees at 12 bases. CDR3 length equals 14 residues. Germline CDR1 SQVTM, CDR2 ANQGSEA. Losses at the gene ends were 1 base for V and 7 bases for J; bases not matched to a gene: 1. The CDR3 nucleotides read TGCAGCGTTGAAGGGACTAGCGGGGACGGGGAGCTGTTTTTT. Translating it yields CSVEGTSGDGELFF.